The clone carrying this T cell receptor (beta chain) has at least ten counts. This entry comes from a study of T cells in Graves' hyperthyroidism and ophthalmopathy. Trimming took 8 bases from V and 3 from J; bases not matched to a gene: 15. The CDR3 covers 17 residues. Germline CDR1 is MDHEN and CDR2 is SYDVKM. Using RNA transcripts as the source, TCR beta CDR3 regions were amplified. Researchers ran a first-round RT-PCR on the TCR CDR3 using the HTBI primer set. TCRdb itself ran the multiplex PCR reads through MiXCR, one entry per CDR3 protein. The sample has 500,000 to 700,000 distinct CDR3 sequences, 16% seen once.

The rearrangement uses TRBV28 and TRBJ2-1; the match to TRBD2 covers 8 bases. The sequenced sample consisted of blood. This clonotype originated in a woman aged 18-29 years with Graves' hyperthyroidism. The CDR3 spells CASLLTLGRAGYNEQFF. In DNA form, the CDR3 reads TGTGCCAGCCTCTTAACTCTCGGGAGGGCCGGCTACAATGAGCAGTTCTTC.